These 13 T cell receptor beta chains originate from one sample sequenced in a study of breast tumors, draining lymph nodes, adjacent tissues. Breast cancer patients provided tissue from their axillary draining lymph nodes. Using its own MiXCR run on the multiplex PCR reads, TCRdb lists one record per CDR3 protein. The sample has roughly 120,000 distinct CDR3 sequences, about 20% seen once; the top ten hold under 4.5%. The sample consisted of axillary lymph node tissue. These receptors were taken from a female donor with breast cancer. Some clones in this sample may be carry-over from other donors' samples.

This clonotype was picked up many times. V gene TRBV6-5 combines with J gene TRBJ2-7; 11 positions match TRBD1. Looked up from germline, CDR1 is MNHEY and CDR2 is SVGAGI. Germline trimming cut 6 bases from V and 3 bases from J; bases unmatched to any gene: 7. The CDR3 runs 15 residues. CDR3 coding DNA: TGTGCCAGCAGCCGAACCGGGACAGGGGGCTACGAGCAGTACTTC. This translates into CASSRTGTGGYEQYF.

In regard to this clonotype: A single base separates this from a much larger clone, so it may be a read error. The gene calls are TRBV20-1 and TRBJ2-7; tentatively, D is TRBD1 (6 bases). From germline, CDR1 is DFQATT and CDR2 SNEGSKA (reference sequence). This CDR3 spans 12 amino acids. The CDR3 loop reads CSARSDSYEQCF. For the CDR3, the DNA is TGCAGTGCTAGATCGGACAGCTACGAGCAGTGCTTC.

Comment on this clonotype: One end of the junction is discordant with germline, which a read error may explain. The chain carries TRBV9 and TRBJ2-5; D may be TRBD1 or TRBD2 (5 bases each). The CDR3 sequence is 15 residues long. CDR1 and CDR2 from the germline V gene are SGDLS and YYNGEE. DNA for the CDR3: TGTGCCAGCAGCGCAGGGACGGGAAACCAAGAGACCCAGCACTTC. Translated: CASSAGTGNQETQHF.

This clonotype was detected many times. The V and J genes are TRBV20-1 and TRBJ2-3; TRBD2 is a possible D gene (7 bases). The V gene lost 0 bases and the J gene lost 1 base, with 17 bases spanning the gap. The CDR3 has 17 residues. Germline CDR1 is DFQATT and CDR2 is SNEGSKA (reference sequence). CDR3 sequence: CSARDFSGGGGTDTQYF. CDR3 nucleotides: TGCAGTGCTAGAGATTTCTCGGGGGGCGGAGGCACAGATACGCAGTATTTT.

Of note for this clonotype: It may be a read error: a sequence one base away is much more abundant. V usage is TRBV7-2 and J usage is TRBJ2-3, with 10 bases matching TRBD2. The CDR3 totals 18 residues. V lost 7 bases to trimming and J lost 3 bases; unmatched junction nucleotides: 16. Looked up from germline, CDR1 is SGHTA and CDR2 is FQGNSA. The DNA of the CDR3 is TGTGCCAGCATCCCGACTCCTAGCGGGGGAGGTGGGACAGATACGCAGTATTTT. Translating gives CASIPTPSGGGGTDTQYF. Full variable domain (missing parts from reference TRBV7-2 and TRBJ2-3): GAGVSQSPSNKVTEKGKDVELRCDPISGHTALYWYRQSLGQGLEFLIYFQGNSAPDKSGLPSDRFSAERTGGSVSTLTIQRTQQEDSAVYLCASIPTPSGGGGTDTQYFGPGTRLTVL.

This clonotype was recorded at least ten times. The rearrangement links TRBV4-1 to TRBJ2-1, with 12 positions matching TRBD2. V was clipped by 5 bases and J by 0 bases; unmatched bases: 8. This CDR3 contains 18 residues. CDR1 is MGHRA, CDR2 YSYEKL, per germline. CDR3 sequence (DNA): TGCGCCAGCAGCAGACTAGCGGGGGCCTCCAGCTCCTACAATGAGCAGTTCTTC. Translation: CASSRLAGASSSYNEQFF.

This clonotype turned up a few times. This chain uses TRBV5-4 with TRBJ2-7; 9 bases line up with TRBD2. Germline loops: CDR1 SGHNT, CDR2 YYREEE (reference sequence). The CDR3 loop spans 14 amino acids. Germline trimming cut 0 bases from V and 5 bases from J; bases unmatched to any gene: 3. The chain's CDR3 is CASSLVGGRDEQYF. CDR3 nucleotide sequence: TGTGCCAGCAGCTTGGTAGGCGGGAGGGACGAGCAGTACTTC.

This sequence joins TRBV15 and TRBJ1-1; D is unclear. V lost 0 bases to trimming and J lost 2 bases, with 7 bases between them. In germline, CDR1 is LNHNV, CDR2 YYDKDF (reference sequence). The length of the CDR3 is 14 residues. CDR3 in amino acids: CATSRDRQNTEAFF. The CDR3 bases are TGTGCCACCAGCAGAGATAGGCAAAACACTGAAGCTTTCTTT.

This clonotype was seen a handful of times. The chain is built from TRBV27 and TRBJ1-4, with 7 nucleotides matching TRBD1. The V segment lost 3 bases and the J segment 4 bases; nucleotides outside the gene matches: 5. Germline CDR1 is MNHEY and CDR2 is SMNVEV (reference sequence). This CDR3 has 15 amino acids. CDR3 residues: CASSFTGTVNEKLFF. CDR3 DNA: TGTGCCAGCAGTTTCACGGGGACAGTTAATGAAAAACTGTTTTTT. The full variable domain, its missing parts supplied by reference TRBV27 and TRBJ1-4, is EAQVTQNPRYLITVTGKKLTVTCSQNMNHEYMSWYRQDPGLGLRQIYYSMNVEVTDKGDVPEGYKVSRKEKRNFPLILESPSPNQTSLYFCASSFTGTVNEKLFFGSGTQLSVL.

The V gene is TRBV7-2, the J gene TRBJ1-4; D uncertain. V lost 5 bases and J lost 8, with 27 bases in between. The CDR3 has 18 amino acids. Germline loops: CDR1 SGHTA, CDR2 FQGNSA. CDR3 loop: CASSPLGGRGRVWEKLFF. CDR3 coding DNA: TGTGCCAGCAGCCCCCTAGGCGGTCGGGGTCGCGTTTGGGAAAAACTGTTTTTT.

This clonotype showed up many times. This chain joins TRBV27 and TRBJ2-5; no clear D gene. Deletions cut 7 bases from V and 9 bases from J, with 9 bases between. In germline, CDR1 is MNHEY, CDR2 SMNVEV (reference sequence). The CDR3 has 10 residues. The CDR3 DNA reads TGTGCCAGCATAGTTGTGGCCCAGTACTTC. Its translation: CASIVVAQYF.

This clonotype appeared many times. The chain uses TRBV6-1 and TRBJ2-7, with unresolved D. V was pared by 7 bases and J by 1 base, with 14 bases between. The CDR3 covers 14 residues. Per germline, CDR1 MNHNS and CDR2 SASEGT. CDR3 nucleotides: TGTGCCAGCAAGGCCATGTTGGGGTCCTACGAGCAGTACTTC. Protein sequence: CASKAMLGSYEQYF.

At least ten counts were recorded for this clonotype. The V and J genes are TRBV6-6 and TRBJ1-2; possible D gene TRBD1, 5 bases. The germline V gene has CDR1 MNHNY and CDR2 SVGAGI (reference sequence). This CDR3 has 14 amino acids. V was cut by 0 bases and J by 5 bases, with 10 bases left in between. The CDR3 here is CASSYSGTAYGYTF. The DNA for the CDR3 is TGTGCCAGCAGTTACTCGGGGACGGCTTATGGCTACACCTTC.